This section outlines one T cell receptor beta chain sequence together with its context. Its antigen remains unidentified. This record belongs to a study of shared clonotypes between healthy human individuals. Study context: Three plates were used per donor for CD4 naive, three for CD4 memory, two for CD8 naive and one for CD8 memory.

The CDR3 runs 15 residues. CDR1 is SGHRS, CDR2 YFSETQ, per germline. The junction had 10 bases not matched to a gene; V was cut back by 6 bases and J by 4 bases. Broader study findings: Shared clonotypes: 4.5% to 6% naive CD4, 3% to 3.5% naive CD8, about 2.2% memory CD4, under 0.45% memory CD8.

DNA at about 200 ng, 25,000 to 35,000 T cell genomes, went into sorted-subset replicate PCRs. TCRdb's copy holds only in-frame clones and misses some; the assay was immunoSEQ multiplex PCR. The data hold 2 million to 3 million clones, with roughly 93% observed a single time. Sequences were obtained from naive CD4+ T cells from PBMCs. The subset is: CD45RA+ positively selected. The rearrangement uses TRBV5-1 and TRBJ2-3; 8 nucleotides align to TRBD2. The clonotype was recovered from a man aged 18-30 years in good health. Some clones in this sample may be carry-over from other donors' samples. For the CDR3, the DNA is TGCGCCAGCACCCCCCTCCCGGGGGGGGCAGATACGCAGTATTTT. This sequence encodes CASTPLPGGADTQYF.